This T cell receptor (beta chain) was documented in a study of T cell repertoires in cytomegalovirus infection. Overall study context: Recently described HLA-C-restricted plus well-studied HLA-B-restricted CMV epitopes were used. Public TCR beta signatures were indicative of both CMV infection and a matching HLA type.

Whole-study findings and limits: People with CMV and the relevant HLA were identified by cumulative public TCR beta family frequency.

TCRdb reprocessed the reads via MiXCR and lists one record per CDR3 protein. The repertoire includes 450,000 to 550,000 distinct CDR3 sequences, about 42% of them detected once, and 43% sits in the top ten. This clonotype was seen once. Its antigen is not known. Germline CDR1 reads MNHNY; CDR2 reads SVGAGI (reference sequence). The CDR3 covers 16 residues. V lost 2 bases, J lost 0 bases, and 14 bases lay in between. The J gene is TRBJ2-7, the V gene TRBV6-6; D not resolved. The sequence came from a human donor in good health (CMV status not recorded). Some clones in this sample may be carry-over from other donors' samples. The sequencing used cultured PBMCs, collected from culture after CMV antigen stimulation. The CDR3 coding sequence is TGTGCCAGCAGTTACAGGTACAGCAACAGCTCCTACGAGCAGTACTTC. It yields the protein CASSYRYSNSSYEQYF.